Below, 29 T cell receptor beta chains from the same sample are listed, as sequenced in a study of T cells of healthy individuals. One entry per CDR3 protein, called by TCRdb with MiXCR from the 5' RACE reads. Of around 53,000 distinct CDR3 sequences listed, approximately 14% were seen once; the top ten hold more than 15%. The receptors originated from a human donor in good health.

The V and J genes are TRBV5-1 and TRBJ2-7; D call uncertain. Germline V gene lookup returns CDR1 SGHRS and CDR2 YFSETQ. There are 13 residues in the CDR3. Trimming removed 0 bases at V and 2 bases at J, with 6 bases between. CDR3 residues: CASSLETAYEQYF. CDR3 DNA sequence: TGCGCCAGCAGCTTGGAGACCGCCTACGAGCAGTACTTC. The full variable domain, completed using reference TRBV5-1 and TRBJ2-7, is KAGVTQTPRYLIKTRGQQVTLSCSPISGHRSVSWYQQTPGQGLQFLFEYFSETQRNKGNFPGRFSGRQFSNSRSEMNVSTLELGDSALYLCASSLETAYEQYFGPGTRLTVT.

This clonotype was seen many times. This rearrangement joins TRBV20-1 to TRBJ2-7; D is unclear. CDR1 is DFQATT and CDR2 is SNEGSKA in the germline V gene (reference sequence). V was clipped by 5 bases and J by 7 bases, with 18 bases between them. This CDR3 comprises 13 residues. CDR3 amino acids: CSAVHVGSQEQYF. CDR3 bases: TGCAGTGCTGTCCACGTTGGTAGCCAGGAGCAGTACTTC.

The J gene is TRBJ2-7, the V gene TRBV5-4, with 7 bases fitting TRBD2. Germline CDR1 reads SGHNT; CDR2 reads YYREEE (reference sequence). The V segment lost 7 bases and the J segment 1 base; nucleotides outside the gene matches: 5. The CDR3 is 13 residues long. In DNA, the CDR3 is TGTGCCAGCTCTGTGGGGGGGTCCTACGAGCAGTACTTC. It encodes CASSVGGSYEQYF. Variable domain in full (rest from reference TRBV5-4 and TRBJ2-7): ETGVTQSPTHLIKTRGQQVTLRCSSQSGHNTVSWYQQALGQGPQFIFQYYREEENGRGNFPPRFSGLQFPNYSSELNVNALELDDSALYLCASSVGGSYEQYFGPGTRLTVT.

The genes are TRBV6-5 and TRBJ1-2; D is possibly TRBD1 (5 bases). V shed 2 bases and J shed 4 bases, with 8 bases lying between them. This CDR3 has 13 residues. Germline-derived CDR1 and CDR2 are MNHEY and SVGAGI. CDR3: CASSYGTVYGYTF. The CDR3 coding sequence is TGTGCCAGCAGTTACGGGACGGTCTATGGCTACACCTTC.

In this sample, this clonotype turned up many times. The rearrangement links TRBV7-9 to TRBJ2-3, with 13 bases matching TRBD2. CDR1 and CDR2 (germline): SEHNR, FQNEAQ (reference sequence). The CDR3 has 17 amino acids. Germline trimming cut 5 bases from V and 4 bases from J; bases unmatched to any gene: 9. The CDR3 protein is CASSRGTSGRAADTQYF. The CDR3 DNA reads TGTGCCAGCAGCCGAGGCACTAGCGGGAGGGCCGCAGATACGCAGTATTTT.

This clonotype came up a few times. The rearrangement joins TRBV29-1 to TRBJ2-7; 7 positions agree with TRBD1. The germline CDR1 and CDR2 sequences are SQVTM and ANQGSEA. The CDR3 has 13 amino acids. V shed 2 bases, J shed 3 bases, and the junction held 4 bases outside the gene matches. CDR3 amino acids: CSVELRTGYEQYF. CDR3 in DNA: TGCAGCGTTGAACTTCGGACAGGCTACGAGCAGTACTTC.

This clonotype has just a few counts. CDR3 bases: TGCAGTGCGCCTGGGACCGGAAATCTAAATGAGCAGTTCTTC. Translating gives CSAPGTGNLNEQFF. V and J are TRBV20-1 and TRBJ2-1; tentatively, D is TRBD1 or TRBD2 (5 bases each). Per germline, CDR1 DFQATT and CDR2 SNEGSKA (reference sequence). The CDR3 has 14 amino acids. Trimming shortened V by 6 bases and J by 7 bases, and 19 bases separated the two germline ends.

There are a few counts of this clonotype. J is TRBJ2-1 and V is TRBV10-3, with D perhaps being TRBD1 or TRBD2 (5 bases each). Per germline, CDR1 ENHRY and CDR2 SYGVKD. Trimming took 8 bases from V and 5 from J, leaving 16 bases between them. This CDR3 contains 14 residues. CDR3 sequence: CAIRTGTHHNEQFF. DNA for the CDR3: TGTGCCATCCGCACCGGGACCCACCACAATGAGCAGTTCTTC.

This clonotype was counted only a few times. The genes are TRBV6-6 and TRBJ2-7; D uncertain. Trimming took off 4 bases at V and 6 bases at J, with 13 bases between the two ends. Per germline, CDR1 MNHNY and CDR2 SVGAGI (reference sequence). The CDR3 is 13 amino acids. This chain's CDR3 is CASSSTSRSEQYF. CDR3 nucleotide sequence: TGTGCCAGCAGTTCCACGTCTCGTTCCGAGCAGTACTTC.

This chain uses TRBV6-5 with TRBJ2-1; TRBD2 matches 12 bases. Per germline, CDR1 MNHEY and CDR2 SVGAGI. Trimming removed 5 bases from V and 10 bases from J; junction bases left unmatched: 15. The CDR3 length is 17 residues. Written as DNA, the CDR3 is TGTGCCAGCAGTATGGAGGGGCTAGCGGGAGGGCGGGGAGAGCAGTTCTTC. It yields the protein CASSMEGLAGGRGEQFF.

The V call is TRBV20-1, the J call TRBJ2-2; 7 bases map to TRBD1. The CDR3 spans 16 residues. The J segment lost 3 bases and the V segment lost 4 bases, leaving 11 bases of the junction unmatched. Germline lookup yields CDR1 DFQATT and CDR2 SNEGSKA (reference sequence). The CDR3 DNA follows: TGCAGTGCTACCCCCAGGGGGAGAGAGTACACCGGGGAGCTGTTTTTT. Its translation is CSATPRGREYTGELFF.

J is TRBJ1-5 and V is TRBV4-3; possible D gene TRBD1, 6 bases. CDR1 is LGHNA, CDR2 YSLEER, per germline. CDR3 size: 18 residues. V was pared by 2 bases and J by 1 base, with 18 bases between. The chain's CDR3 is CASSQWGPRDNSNQPQHF. The CDR3 DNA sequence: TGCGCCAGCAGCCAATGGGGGCCCAGGGATAACAGCAATCAGCCCCAGCATTTT.

At least ten counts were recorded for this clonotype. The chain couples TRBV4-3 to TRBJ2-1; TRBD2 matches 11 bases. This CDR3 is built from 17 residues. V lost 0 bases to trimming and J lost 6 bases; unmatched junction nucleotides: 7. Germline CDR1 reads LGHNA; CDR2 reads YSLEER. The CDR3 loop reads CASSQDKTLAGVNEQFF. The CDR3, as DNA: TGCGCCAGCAGCCAAGATAAGACACTAGCGGGGGTCAATGAGCAGTTCTTC.

This sequence joins TRBV6-6 and TRBJ2-5; D possibly corresponds to TRBD2 (6 bases). There are 18 residues in the CDR3. V was shortened by 5 bases and J by 4 bases, with 26 bases between the two germline ends. Germline V gene lookup returns CDR1 MNHNY and CDR2 SVGAGI (reference sequence). For the CDR3, the DNA is TGTGCCAGCAGTCCCCTCCGGGAGTCTAGGTATGGGAGAGAGACCCAGTACTTC. Amino acid sequence: CASSPLRESRYGRETQYF.

This clonotype was seen only a few times. The chain combines TRBV7-6 with TRBJ1-3, with 9 bases matching TRBD1. V lost 5 bases, J lost 1 base, and 6 bases stayed unmatched. This CDR3 has 16 amino acids. The germline gives CDR1 SGHVS, CDR2 FNYEAQ. CDR3 nucleotide sequence: TGTGCCAGCAGCCACGGGACAGGGCTGTCTGGAAACACCATATATTTT. Protein product: CASSHGTGLSGNTIYF.

In nucleotides, the CDR3 is TGTGCCTGGAGTGTATTTAGCGGGGGGCTTATTAGCTCCTACAATGAGCAGTTCTTC. Translated: CAWSVFSGGLISSYNEQFF. This chain connects TRBV30 to TRBJ2-1, with 10 bases lining up with TRBD2. The CDR3 extends over 19 amino acids. Germline V gene lookup returns CDR1 GTSNPN and CDR2 SVGIG (reference sequence). V lost 0 bases, J lost 0 bases, and 11 bases stayed unmatched.

This clonotype was picked up many times. The J gene is TRBJ2-1, the V gene TRBV11-2; 8 nucleotides line up with TRBD2. The germline V gene encodes CDR1 SGHAT and CDR2 FQNNGV. V was pared by 2 bases and J by 2 bases, with 11 bases of the junction left unmatched. This CDR3 comprises 18 residues. The CDR3 DNA reads TGTGCCAGCAGCTTAACGACTAGCGTTATACCAACCTACAATGAGCAGTTCTTC. Protein: CASSLTTSVIPTYNEQFF.

This clonotype was seen more than once but under ten times. The chain joins TRBV5-1 to TRBJ2-3, with 7 bases that match TRBD1. Germline V CDR1 and CDR2: SGHRS, YFSETQ. CDR3 size: 15 residues. The junction had 7 bases not matched to a gene; V was cut back by 4 bases and J by 2 bases. The DNA for the CDR3 is TGCGCCAGCAGCCGAGAGGACAGGAACACAGATACGCAGTATTTT. This codes for CASSREDRNTDTQYF.

This clonotype was seen repeatedly, ten times or more. The V call is TRBV5-1, the J call TRBJ1-6, with D uncertain. The CDR3 has 13 amino acids. Trimming cost V 0 bases and J 7 bases, with 5 bases left between them. Germline V gene lookup returns CDR1 SGHRS and CDR2 YFSETQ. CDR3 residues: CASSLDRNSPLHF. The CDR3, as DNA: TGCGCCAGCAGCTTGGACAGAAATTCACCCCTCCACTTT.

This clonotype was observed at least ten times. The J gene is TRBJ2-3, the V gene TRBV30; TRBD2 is a possible D gene (6 bases). The CDR3 totals 15 residues. Trimming pared 2 bases from V and 4 bases from J, leaving 16 bases between. The germline V gene has CDR1 GTSNPN and CDR2 SVGIG (reference sequence). CDR3 sequence reads: CAWSNSGRRADTQYF. DNA of the CDR3: TGTGCCTGGAGTAACTCCGGTAGGAGGGCAGATACGCAGTATTTT.

The rearrangement joins TRBV12-3 or TRBV12-4 to TRBJ2-1; TRBD1 aligns across 8 bases. This CDR3 is built from 13 residues. The V gene end was trimmed by 6 bases and the J gene end by 8 bases; junction bases not matched to a gene: 6. CDR3 coding DNA: TGTGCCAGCAGGGCGGACAGGGCCCATGAGCAGTTCTTC. Protein: CASRADRAHEQFF.

This clonotype was observed a few times. As DNA, the CDR3 is TGTGCCTGGAGTTTGGGGCTCCAAGAGACCCAGTACTTC. It encodes CAWSLGLQETQYF. This sequence joins TRBV30 and TRBJ2-5; TRBD1 might be the D (5 bases). Germline V CDR1 and CDR2: GTSNPN, SVGIG (reference sequence). Trimming took off 2 bases at V and 1 base at J, with 8 bases between the two ends. This CDR3 has 13 amino acids. Together with reference TRBV30 and TRBJ2-5, the CDR3 gives the full variable domain: SQTIHQWPATLVQPVGSPLSLECTVEGTSNPNLYWYRQAAGRGLQLLFYSVGIGQISSEVPQNLSASRPQDRQFILSSKKLLLSDSGFYLCAWSLGLQETQYFGPGTRLLVL.

This clonotype was counted only a few times. The chain combines TRBV20-1 with TRBJ2-7; the D gene is possibly TRBD2 (6 bases). CDR1 DFQATT and CDR2 SNEGSKA come from the germline V gene (reference sequence). Trimming removed 4 bases from V and 1 base from J, with 26 bases in between. The CDR3 runs 18 residues. The CDR3 loop is CSATPPGGFWGFSYEQYF. In nucleotides, the CDR3 is TGCAGTGCTACCCCCCCCGGGGGATTCTGGGGATTTTCCTACGAGCAGTACTTC.

This clonotype was picked up many times. The chain is built from TRBV5-4 and TRBJ2-7; weak D call: TRBD1 (6 bases). Germline lookup yields CDR1 SGHNT and CDR2 YYREEE (reference sequence). V was clipped by 5 bases and J by 3 bases, with 21 bases between them. The CDR3 is 16 residues long. DNA for the CDR3: TGTGCCAGCAGGCAACCGGGACACGGACGGTTCTACGAGCAGTACTTC. Translated, it gives CASRQPGHGRFYEQYF. Combining the CDR3 with reference TRBV5-4 and TRBJ2-7 gives the whole variable domain ETGVTQSPTHLIKTRGQQVTLRCSSQSGHNTVSWYQQALGQGPQFIFQYYREEENGRGNFPPRFSGLQFPNYSSELNVNALELDDSALYLCASRQPGHGRFYEQYFGPGTRLTVT.

V is TRBV4-1 and J is TRBJ2-7, with 9 nucleotides matching TRBD2. Germline V lookup: CDR1 MGHRA, CDR2 YSYEKL. The J segment lost 3 bases and the V segment lost 0 bases, leaving 6 bases of the junction unmatched. This CDR3 has 16 amino acids. Here the CDR3 DNA reads TGCGCCAGCAGCCAAGATCCTAGCGGGATTATCTACGAGCAGTACTTC. Translating gives CASSQDPSGIIYEQYF.

This clonotype was found many times. The CDR3 DNA reads TGTGCCGTAAGTCAGAGCTCCTACAATGAGCAGTTCTTC. It codes for CAVSQSSYNEQFF. The chain carries TRBV6-5 and TRBJ2-1; D remains unclear. The V end was cut by 11 bases, the J end by 0 bases, with 11 bases between. The V gene's germline CDR1 is MNHEY and CDR2 SVGAGI. The CDR3 totals 13 residues.

There are a few counts of this clonotype. The chain joins TRBV20-1 to TRBJ1-4; no reliable D call. The V gene's germline CDR1 is DFQATT and CDR2 SNEGSKA (reference sequence). The V end lost 5 bases, the J end lost 8 bases, and 6 bases lay between the germline ends. The CDR3 loop spans 10 amino acids. The CDR3 sequence is CSAGPEKLFF. CDR3 coding DNA: TGCAGTGCTGGCCCCGAAAAACTGTTTTTT.

This clonotype was found many times. The chain links TRBV7-6 to TRBJ2-5, with D possibly matching TRBD2 (5 bases). Germline V gives CDR1 SGHVS, CDR2 FNYEAQ. Deletions cut 4 bases from V and 5 bases from J, with 14 bases between. The CDR3 length is 14 residues. The CDR3 nucleotides are TGTGCCAGCAGCTCCACCGCGGGCGACGAGACCCAGTACTTC. It translates to CASSSTAGDETQYF.

Only a few counts were recorded for this clonotype. V gene TRBV7-2 combines with J gene TRBJ2-1; no clear D gene. Trimming shortened V by 5 bases and J by 0 bases, and 11 bases separated the two germline ends. Germline V gene lookup returns CDR1 SGHTA and CDR2 FQGNSA. The CDR3 extends over 15 amino acids. This CDR3 is CASSPIADSYNEQFF. The CDR3 DNA follows: TGTGCCAGCAGCCCCATAGCTGACTCCTACAATGAGCAGTTCTTC.